The T cell receptor beta chain under discussion was sequenced for a study of T cell changes during pregnancy in multiple sclerosis. CDR3 length: 18 amino acids. Trimming left V 4 bases short and J 0 bases short, with 24 bases between. CDR1 and CDR2 from the germline V gene are SQVTM and ANQGSEA. The data were produced by immunoSEQ multiplex PCR, yet TCRdb's version contains in-frame clones alone and is incomplete. In the table there are 85,000 to 130,000 clones, around 92% of which are singletons. The sequence was obtained from a female donor with multiple sclerosis, enrolled in a pregnancy study. This rearrangement joins TRBV29-1 to TRBJ1-1; no clear D gene. Sequencing used peripheral blood, obtained before pregnancy. This CDR3 reads CSVGPKPPGADMNTEAFF. The CDR3 DNA follows: TGCAGCGTTGGCCCAAAGCCGCCGGGAGCAGATATGAACACTGAAGCTTTCTTT. The whole variable domain, filled in from reference TRBV29-1 and TRBJ1-1, reads SAVISQKPSRDICQRGTSLTIQCQVDSQVTMMFWYRQQPGQSLTLIATANQGSEATYESGFVIDKFPISRPNLTFSTLTVSNMSPEDSSIYLCSVGPKPPGADMNTEAFFGQGTRLTVV.